This paragraph reports one TCR beta chain. The antigen is unknown. Germline-derived CDR1 and CDR2 are SGHVS and FQNEAQ. Trimming shortened V by 5 bases and J by 1 base, and 23 bases separated the two germline ends. This CDR3 comprises 18 residues. The data were produced by immunoSEQ multiplex PCR, yet TCRdb's version contains in-frame clones alone and is incomplete. The repertoire has 8,800 or so clones, approximately 75% of them found once; the top ten carry about 9.4%. The sample is drawn from a study of high-grade serous ovarian cancer treatment subgroups. Tumor samples were taken before definitive surgery or chemotherapy. Overall study findings and caveats: TCR clonal relatedness correlated positively with neoantigen level. Tumors within one patient showed repertoire similarity of about 0.11 to 0.85. Bulk tumor TCR sequencing gave no spatial information.

Input material: tumor tissue. The sequence came from a human donor with high-grade serous ovarian cancer. J is TRBJ1-1 and V is TRBV7-8, with D perhaps matching TRBD1 (5 bases). The CDR3 reads CASSPGARILNRNTEAFF. The CDR3 coding sequence is TGTGCCAGCAGCCCTGGGGCTCGAATACTGAATCGGAACACTGAAGCTTTCTTT. The full variable domain, completed using reference TRBV7-8 and TRBJ1-1, is GAGVSQSPRYKVAKRGQDVALRCDPISGHVSLFWYQQALGQGPEFLTYFQNEAQLDKSGLPSDRFFAERPEGSVSTLKIQRTQQEDSAVYLCASSPGARILNRNTEAFFGQGTRLTVV.